Presented here are 12 T cell receptor beta chains from one specimen sequenced in a study of cytomegalovirus exposure and HLA in healthy donors. The primer mix had 60 Vbeta and 13 Jbeta primers. Only in-frame clones appear in the TCRdb table, and some are missing; sequencing was by immunoSEQ multiplex PCR. Of approximately 100,000 clones in the sample, less than 85% are singletons; the top ten hold less than 8%. The specimen sequenced was PBMCs. The source is a man between 40 and 49 years old in good health and CMV-seropositive.

The chain carries TRBV27 and TRBJ1-6; 7 bases are shared with TRBD1. CDR1 is MNHEY and CDR2 is SMNVEV in the germline V gene (reference sequence). The CDR3 consists of 14 residues. Unmatched junction bases numbered 3, after V lost 3 bases and J lost 7 bases. CDR3 in amino acids: CASSFGTANSPLHF. The CDR3, as DNA: TGTGCCAGCAGTTTCGGGACAGCGAATTCACCCCTCCACTTT.

The CDR3 coding sequence is TGTGCCAGCAGCTTACGGGCAGGGGGCAAAGGTGATGGTACGCAGTATTTT. Translating gives CASSLRAGGKGDGTQYF. V is TRBV7-8 and J is TRBJ2-3; 8 bases fit TRBD1. The junction had 15 bases not matched to a gene; V was cut back by 2 bases and J by 8 bases. The CDR3 totals 17 residues. Germline CDR1 reads SGHVS; CDR2 reads FQNEAQ.

The V gene is TRBV12-2, the J gene TRBJ2-2; TRBD2, the D gene given by the table, was not confirmed from the DNA. TRBV12-2 is assigned pseudogene status. There are 17 residues in the CDR3. The CDR3 spells CASRLAASGGAGGELFF. Here the CDR3 DNA reads TGTGCAAGTCGCTTAGCTGCTAGCGGGGGGGCGGGCGGGGAGCTGTTTTTT.

This clone was recorded only once. CDR3 bases: TGTGCCAGCACCCTCGGACTAGCGGGAGAAGATACGCAGTATTTT. Translated, it gives CASTLGLAGEDTQYF. J is TRBJ2-3 and V is TRBV5-4; 13 bases align to TRBD2. The CDR3 totals 15 residues. Trimming took 6 bases from V and 5 from J; bases not matched to a gene: 6. From germline, CDR1 is SGHNT and CDR2 YYREEE (reference sequence).

This rearrangement joins TRBV18 to TRBJ1-3; no firm D call. CDR1 KGHSH and CDR2 LQKENI come from the germline V gene. The CDR3 length is 15 residues. V was shortened by 6 bases and J by 0 bases, with 12 bases between the two germline ends. CDR3 bases: TGTGCCAGCTCGCCGAGAATTGACTCTGGAAACACCATATATTTT. Protein sequence: CASSPRIDSGNTIYF. The variable domain in full, with the rest retrieved from reference TRBV18 and TRBJ1-3, is NAGVMQNPRHLVRRRGQEARLRCSPMKGHSHVYWYRQLPEEGLKFMVYLQKENIIDESGMPKERFSAEFPKEGPSILRIQQVVRGDSAAYFCASSPRIDSGNTIYFGEGSWLTVV.

The chain couples TRBV5-1 to TRBJ1-2; TRBD1 matches at 12 bases. The CDR3 totals 16 residues. Germline V lookup: CDR1 SGHRS, CDR2 YFSETQ. The J segment lost 4 bases and the V segment lost 5 bases, leaving 9 bases of the junction unmatched. Here the CDR3 reads CASRPGTGGSTYGYTF. For the CDR3, the DNA is TGCGCCAGCAGACCCGGGACAGGGGGCTCGACCTATGGCTACACCTTC. Full variable domain (remainder filled in from reference TRBV5-1 and TRBJ1-2): KAGVTQTPRYLIKTRGQQVTLSCSPISGHRSVSWYQQTPGQGLQFLFEYFSETQRNKGNFPGRFSGRQFSNSRSEMNVSTLELGDSALYLCASRPGTGGSTYGYTFGSGTRLTVV.

The chain recombines TRBV2 with TRBJ2-7, with TRBD2 matching 9 bases. V was pared by 3 bases and J by 2 bases, with 11 bases of the junction left unmatched. CDR3 length: 17 amino acids. Germline CDR1 and CDR2: SNHLY and FYNNEI. Here the CDR3 reads CASSDAFGSGGTYEQYF. CDR3 in DNA: TGTGCCAGCAGTGATGCCTTCGGGAGCGGGGGGACCTACGAGCAGTACTTC.

The V and J genes are TRBV7-2 and TRBJ2-5, with D uncertain. Trimming pared 1 base from V and 11 bases from J, leaving 14 bases between. The germline V gene encodes CDR1 SGHTA and CDR2 FQGNSA. The CDR3 covers 13 residues. This CDR3 reads CASSLGWALEQYF. The CDR3 nucleotides read TGTGCCAGCAGCTTAGGGTGGGCGTTAGAGCAGTACTTC.

This chain links TRBV11-3 with TRBJ2-2; D remains ambiguous. The CDR3 spans 17 residues. Germline V gene sequence: CDR1 SGHNT, CDR2 YENEEA. V was pared by 0 bases and J by 6 bases, with 17 bases between. Written as DNA, the CDR3 is TGTGCCAGCAGCTTAGATGTTCTGGGCGTTTCTCCCGGGGAGCTGTTTTTT. Encoded protein: CASSLDVLGVSPGELFF.

V is TRBV6-1 and J is TRBJ2-3; possible D gene TRBD1, 5 bases. CDR3 length equals 13 residues. The V end was cut by 4 bases, the J end by 5 bases, with 10 bases between. Germline V gives CDR1 MNHNS, CDR2 SASEGT. CDR3 DNA sequence: TGTGCCAGCAGTGGGACAATGTTAGATACGCAGTATTTT. This codes for CASSGTMLDTQYF.

This clone was counted once. V is TRBV6-1 and J is TRBJ1-2; 7 bases are a match to TRBD1. Germline trimming cut 7 bases from V and 2 bases from J; bases unmatched to any gene: 10. This CDR3 has 15 residues. Germline CDR1 is MNHNS and CDR2 is SASEGT. The CDR3 loop is CASILRTGANYGYTF. CDR3 nucleotide sequence: TGTGCCAGCATTCTACGGACAGGCGCGAACTATGGCTACACCTTC.

This clone was seen only once. V gene TRBV27 combines with J gene TRBJ2-2, with 10 positions matching TRBD2. With V trimmed by 4 bases and J by 6 bases, 8 bases remained unmatched. CDR1 MNHEY and CDR2 SMNVEV come from the germline V gene (reference sequence). The CDR3 runs to 16 residues. The CDR3 DNA reads TGTGCCAGCAGTTCACCTAGCGGGAGTGTGGCCGGGGAGCTGTTTTTT. Translation gives CASSSPSGSVAGELFF.